A single sample gave rise to the 5 T cell receptor beta chains below, sequenced in a study of response to subunit inactivated influenza vaccine (dated by TCRdb to the late 2010s). The protocol used for the library was RT-PCR. Sequenced on an Illumina HiSeq 2500. TCRdb reworked the public reads: Q25 trimming with fastp, MiXCR clone assembly, productive beta chains retained. For every CDR3 protein sequence, its rows merge into one entry that carries the most common genes and DNA. The sample has 650,000 to 800,000 distinct CDR3 sequences on record, around 20% of them singletons. Jointly, the top ten make up roughly 10% of the sample. The sample consisted of PBMCs from blood, taken around 5 days after vaccination. The receptors stem from a man aged 50 or older who received an inactivated influenza vaccine. Donor details come from another sample of the same person, matched by shared clones.

This clonotype was recorded a few times. This sequence joins TRBV4-1 and TRBJ2-4; 12 bases match TRBD2. The CDR3 has 18 residues. Trimming cost V 1 base and J 0 bases; bases outside gene matches: 4. Germline CDR1 is MGHRA and CDR2 is YSYEKL. CDR3 amino acids: CASSQGLAGALAKNIQYF. The CDR3 DNA follows: TGCGCCAGCAGCCAAGGACTAGCGGGGGCCTTAGCCAAAAACATTCAGTACTTC.

In this sample, this clonotype turned up a few times. The rearrangement uses TRBV6-5 and TRBJ2-2; 8 positions match TRBD1. With 0 bases clipped from V and 2 bases from J, the junction kept 5 bases outside the gene matches. This CDR3 spans 17 amino acids. Germline V gene lookup returns CDR1 MNHEY and CDR2 SVGAGI. The CDR3 sequence is CASSYSTGVRNTGELFF. The CDR3 DNA reads TGTGCCAGCAGTTACTCGACAGGGGTCCGTAACACCGGGGAGCTGTTTTTT.

The sample holds one count of this clonotype. DNA of the CDR3: TGTGCCAGCAGCCCGGACAGGCTCAACTATGGCTACACCTTC. Protein sequence: CASSPDRLNYGYTF. The V gene is TRBV7-2, the J gene TRBJ1-2; 7 positions agree with TRBD1. CDR3 length: 14 residues. CDR1 and CDR2 from the germline V gene are SGHTA and FQGNSA. Trimming removed 5 bases from V and 2 bases from J; junction bases left unmatched: 5.

V gene TRBV7-2 combines with J gene TRBJ1-1, with 8 bases matching TRBD1. CDR1 and CDR2 from the germline V gene are SGHTA and FQGNSA. The V segment lost 2 bases and the J segment 8 bases; nucleotides outside the gene matches: 13. The CDR3 consists of 16 residues. The CDR3 loop is CASSLTRTGRHSEAFF. The DNA of the CDR3 is TGTGCCAGCAGCTTAACCCGGACAGGGCGACACTCGGAAGCTTTCTTT.

The sample holds a few counts of this clonotype. A junction end diverges from the germline sequence, so it may reflect a read error. The J gene is TRBJ2-1, the V gene TRBV7-9; D not certain. Germline CDR1 and CDR2: SEHNR and FQNEAQ (reference sequence). CDR3 length equals 15 residues. CDR3 residues: CASSLGSATYNEQFF. CDR3 nucleotide sequence: TGTGCCAGCAGTTTAGGGTCGGCGACCTACAATGAGCAGTTCTTC.